This entry is about one TCR beta chain. Its antigen is still unknown. No base quality information exists; no much larger clone differs at one position. These data are taken from a study of coeliac disease (dated by TCRdb to 2021 to 2024). As for the study more broadly: Coeliac patients were classed as newly diagnosed active disease, refractory coeliac disease type I, or disease controlled by a gluten-free diet. Samples from around 28 subjects were successfully TRB sequenced, and these included approximately 25 paired samples of bulk unsorted intraepithelial and lamina propria cells. The study applied next-generation sequencing of rearranged TRB and TRG CDR3 regions to small intestinal lymphocyte fractions from coeliac and non-coeliac patients. High-resolution HLA typing was unavailable, so biased TRBV7-2 usage was queried as a proof of principle. The goal was to describe the TR repertoires of small intestinal T cells in active coeliac disease, in refractory type I coeliac disease, and in coeliac disease treated with a gluten-free diet. Of the 30 or so patients in the full study, around 22 had coeliac disease confirmed by serology and 8 were controls with non-small intestinal disorders. Points the paper makes about the study in general: The authors judged the approach to be unsuitable for unbiased detection of gliadin-specific T cells, because gliadin-specific T cells are scarce and rarely shared between patients. Lower clonality than in controls was observed in the TRB and TRG repertoires of active coeliac intraepithelial and lamina propria samples, suggesting that diverse T cells were recruited. Published gliadin-specific TRB sequences were found in about 50% of the 18 coeliac lamina propria samples but in only 1 of 6 controls. For the most part, TRB repertoires were private, with most amino acid sequences found in only one sample, and V-gene usage showed no significant difference across disease groups. Separating intraepithelial cells from lamina propria cells did not give high-purity fractions, so cross-contamination between the two compartments may have occurred.

The germline V and J ends show losses of 4 bases and 7 bases respectively, and no gene match explains 10 bases of the junction. The germline V gene encodes CDR1 MNHNY and CDR2 SVGAGI (reference sequence). Inclusive of the bounding cysteine and phenylalanine, the CDR3 is 15 residues long. Only the CDR3 DNA is retained, 45 bases long and in frame from the first base. The protocol used for the library was the immunoSEQ multiplex PCR assay. Using reverse primers that targeted J gene segments together with forward primers that targeted V gene segments, the TR loci were amplified in a multiplexed PCR. The Illumina HiSeq System was used to sequence the amplified CDR3 regions. Regarding the original processing steps: Closely related reads were merged by a nearest-neighbour algorithm to remove PCR and sequencing errors and to collapse the data into unique sequences. Two measures summarised the repertoires: clonality, and T cell density, defined as TR molecules per amount of genomic DNA input. CDR3 amino acid sequences present in at least 80% of unsorted samples were defined as public TRs and were then tested for differential abundance between coeliac and control samples. Every lamina propria sample was checked against a list of a few hundred published gliadin-specific TRB sequences. Disease-group differences in clonality and density were tested with Kruskal-Wallis tests followed by Dunn post-tests. TCRdb stores this immuneACCESS table with in-frame sequences only. Part of the clones is absent; in the studies checked, under half of the shortfall reflects unresolved V genes, and no reason is known for the rest. V, J and clone size are taken as reported in that table, and D and trimming were inferred from the DNA itself. The sample data list approximately 1,200 clones, and 69% of these were observed just once. Under 35% of the sample belongs to the ten largest clones.

Cells were frozen in aliquots of 500,000 in DMSO/FBS in liquid nitrogen, and a single aliquot from each fraction was used for sequencing. Every one of the 30 study patients had an endoscopy and a small intestinal biopsy. To release lamina propria cells, the biopsy tissue left over after intraepithelial cell isolation was digested with collagenase. Genomic DNA was extracted from frozen unsorted cell fractions with the Qiagen DNeasy blood extraction kit. The receptor comes from a woman between 40 and 50 years old with celiac disease on a gluten-free diet, and with hypertension. Sequenced sample: lamina propria lymphocytes from the gut. Read against the paper, the sample's cell subset or site label means: lamina propria cell (LPC) fraction of small intestinal biopsy. Recombination joined TRBV6-6 with TRBJ2-7, with 10 bases aligning to TRBD1. The sequenced DNA: TGTGCCAGCAGTTCGGGAGACAGGGGGCTAGGGGAGCAGTACTTC. Its protein reads: CASSSGDRGLGEQYF.